This TCR beta chain was captured by sequencing in a study of blood T cell repertoires in COVID-19. About the study: Acute-phase and convalescent COVID-19 samples originated in the United States, Italy and Spain.

CDR3 size: 13 residues. Trimming cost V 6 bases and J 7 bases, with 10 bases left between them. Authors' analysis steps: Quantification of nucleated cells was approximated via reference gene primer amplification. Sequencing used immunoSEQ multiplex PCR; TCRdb keeps in-frame clones, though not all of them. That table supplies the V and J calls and clone size; D and trimming were determined from the DNA. The sample lists about 62,000 clones; about 86% were seen once. This chain joins TRBV12-3 or TRBV12-4 and TRBJ1-6; perhaps TRBD1 as D (6 bases). This TCR derives from a human donor in a cohort sampled during active COVID-19. The sequencing input was peripheral blood. In nucleotides, the CDR3 is TGTGCCAGCAGCCAGGGGCCGAATTCACCCCTCCACTTT. Translating it yields CASSQGPNSPLHF.